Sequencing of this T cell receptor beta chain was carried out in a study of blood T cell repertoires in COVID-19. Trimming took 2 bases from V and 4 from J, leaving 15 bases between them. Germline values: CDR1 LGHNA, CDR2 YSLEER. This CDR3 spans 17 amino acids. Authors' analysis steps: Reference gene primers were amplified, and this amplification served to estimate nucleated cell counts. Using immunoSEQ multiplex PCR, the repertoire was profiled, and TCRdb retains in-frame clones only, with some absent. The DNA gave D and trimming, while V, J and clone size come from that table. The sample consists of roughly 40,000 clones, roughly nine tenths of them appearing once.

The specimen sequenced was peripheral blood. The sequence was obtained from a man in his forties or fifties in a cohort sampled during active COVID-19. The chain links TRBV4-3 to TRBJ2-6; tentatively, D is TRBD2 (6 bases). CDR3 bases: TGCGCCAGCAGCCAAACGATAGGAGGGGTGGGGGCCAACGTCCTGACTTTC. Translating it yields CASSQTIGGVGANVLTF.